The 10 T cell receptor beta chains reported below all come from one sample, sequenced in a study of blood T cell repertoires in COVID-19. Only in-frame clones appear in the TCRdb table, and some are missing; sequencing was by immunoSEQ multiplex PCR. The table includes 250,000 to 350,000 clones, 89% detected once. Material: peripheral blood. These receptor sequences come from a man younger than 30 who had recovered from COVID-19.

The chain couples TRBV19 to TRBJ2-3; 9 positions agree with TRBD2. CDR1 and CDR2 from the germline V gene are LNHDA and SQIVND (reference sequence). This CDR3 contains 15 residues. V gave up 6 bases and J gave up 0 bases; unmatched junction bases: 4. This CDR3 is CASRRLAVSTDTQYF. The CDR3 coding sequence is TGTGCCAGTAGACGACTAGCGGTTAGCACAGATACGCAGTATTTT.

The chain carries TRBV4-1 and TRBJ1-1; the D gene is possibly TRBD1 (6 bases). V lost 3 bases and J lost 5, with 16 bases in between. Germline-derived CDR1 and CDR2 are MGHRA and YSYEKL. The CDR3 is made up of 15 amino acids. CDR3: CASSHGTGSRTEAFF. The CDR3 DNA sequence: TGCGCCAGCAGCCATGGAACAGGGAGTCGAACTGAAGCTTTCTTT.

This sequence joins TRBV7-3 and TRBJ1-1, with no clear D. The CDR3 runs to 14 residues. V lost 3 bases, J lost 4 bases, and 12 bases lay in between. Germline CDR1 SGHTA, CDR2 FQGTGA. CDR3 sequence (DNA): TGTGCCAGCAGCTTTGGACTCTTGGTCACTGAAGCTTTCTTT. Translated: CASSFGLLVTEAFF.

This clone appeared once. The chain combines TRBV6-1 with TRBJ1-3; a possible D gene is TRBD1 (6 bases). The V gene's germline CDR1 is MNHNS and CDR2 SASEGT. The CDR3 sequence is 16 residues long. V was clipped by 3 bases and J by 1 base, with 13 bases between them. CDR3 protein: CASSDQGKLSGNTIYF. DNA for the CDR3: TGTGCCAGCAGTGATCAGGGGAAACTTTCTGGAAACACCATATATTTT.

This clone was counted a single time. This chain joins TRBV6-5 and TRBJ1-5, with 9 bases identical to TRBD1. V was clipped by 6 bases and J by 2 bases; unmatched bases: 2. The germline CDR1 and CDR2 sequences are MNHEY and SVGAGI. The length of the CDR3 is 14 residues. The CDR3 is CASRRDRGNQPQHF. CDR3 in DNA: TGTGCCAGCAGGAGGGACAGGGGCAATCAGCCCCAGCATTTT.

V and J are TRBV28 and TRBJ1-5; D unresolved. The V gene's germline CDR1 is MDHEN and CDR2 SYDVKM. Trimming shortened V by 3 bases and J by 6 bases, and 12 bases separated the two germline ends. This CDR3 comprises 14 residues. The DNA of the CDR3 is TGTGCCAGCAGTTTGCGGGATATGGCTCAGCCCCAGCATTTT. As protein: CASSLRDMAQPQHF.

V usage is TRBV6-5 and J usage is TRBJ1-4; 7 bases are a match to TRBD1. V lost 5 bases, J lost 8 bases, and 11 bases stayed unmatched. Looked up from germline, CDR1 is MNHEY and CDR2 is SVGAGI. This CDR3 is built from 15 residues. CDR3: CASSLTGDGSEKLFF. DNA of the CDR3: TGTGCCAGCAGTCTCACAGGGGATGGGAGCGAAAAACTGTTTTTT.

This chain connects TRBV13 to TRBJ2-2; D is uncertain. The length of the CDR3 is 16 residues. CDR1 and CDR2 (germline): PRHDT, FYEKMQ (reference sequence). Trimming cost V 6 bases and J 7 bases, with 21 bases left between them. The CDR3 spells CASRPVGKQLGGELFF. In nucleotides, the CDR3 is TGTGCCAGCAGGCCCGTAGGAAAACAGCTCGGCGGGGAGCTGTTTTTT.

V usage is TRBV15 and J usage is TRBJ2-1; tentative D call: TRBD2 (7 bases). CDR1 and CDR2 (germline): LNHNV, YYDKDF (reference sequence). This CDR3 comprises 19 residues. The ends were cut back, 3 bases at V and 4 bases at J, with 25 bases in the middle. The CDR3 loop reads CATSSVLGARLALYNEQFF. In nucleotides, the CDR3 is TGTGCCACCAGCAGCGTCTTGGGGGCAAGACTAGCCCTTTACAATGAGCAGTTCTTC. Combining the CDR3 with reference TRBV15 and TRBJ2-1 gives the whole variable domain DAMVIQNPRYQVTQFGKPVTLSCSQTLNHNVMYWYQQKSSQAPKLLFHYYDKDFNNEADTPDNFQSRRPNTSFCFLDIRSPGLGDTAMYLCATSSVLGARLALYNEQFFGPGTRLTVL.

The sample holds a few counts of this clone. This same CDR3 is encoded by further DNA sequences in the sample. This chain connects TRBV7-9 to TRBJ2-7; D uncertain. The CDR3 spans 12 residues. Trimming removed 5 bases from V and 3 bases from J, with 8 bases in between. The V gene's germline CDR1 is SEHNR and CDR2 FQNEAQ (reference sequence). The DNA of the CDR3 is TGTGCCAGCAGCCCCTCTAGCTACGAGCAGTACTTC. Protein: CASSPSSYEQYF.